One and the same sample provided the 16 T cell receptor beta chains below, sequenced in a study of regulatory T cells in long-lasting Graves disease. The time point: persistent/refractory GD, antithyroid drugs over 5 years with positive TRAb. The TCR library was made from RNA that had been extracted from PBMCs in TRIzol. Library construction for TCR beta used iRepertoire HTBI primers and Arm-PCR of CDR3 regions. MiXCR was run by TCRdb on the multiplex PCR reads, yielding one entry per CDR3 protein. Of 400,000 to 500,000 distinct CDR3 sequences listed, 20% are singletons. Sequences were derived from peripheral blood mononuclear cells (PBMCs), sampled when the disease was refractory, from a patient treated with antithyroid drugs. The receptor set was obtained from a female donor with Graves disease.

This clonotype was counted at least ten times. V usage is TRBV27 and J usage is TRBJ2-7; 9 bases agree with TRBD1. The V and J ends lost 6 bases and 2 bases, in that order; junction bases with no gene match: 14. The germline V gene has CDR1 MNHEY and CDR2 SMNVEV (reference sequence). This CDR3 spans 17 amino acids. DNA for the CDR3: TGTGCCAGCAGGCCCTATACCTTGGGACAGGGCCCCTACGAGCAGTACTTC. Residues: CASRPYTLGQGPYEQYF.

At least ten counts were recorded for this clonotype. V is TRBV6-5 and J is TRBJ1-5, with D perhaps TRBD1 (6 bases). Trimming removed 4 bases from V and 6 bases from J, with 13 bases in between. The germline gives CDR1 MNHEY, CDR2 SVGAGI. CDR3 length: 14 amino acids. CDR3 sequence: CASSLGGWGQPQHF. CDR3 in DNA: TGTGCCAGCAGTTTAGGGGGTTGGGGTCAGCCCCAGCATTTT.

The rearrangement links TRBV3-1 to TRBJ1-6; the D gene is possibly TRBD1 (5 bases). Trimming left V 4 bases short and J 4 bases short, with 11 bases between. Germline V lookup: CDR1 LGHDT, CDR2 YNNKEL (reference sequence). The CDR3 is 15 residues long. The CDR3 sequence: CASSLNEGYNSPLHF. The CDR3 bases are TGTGCCAGCAGCCTAAATGAGGGGTATAATTCACCCCTCCACTTT. Full variable domain (outside the CDR3, taken from reference TRBV3-1 and TRBJ1-6): DTAVSQTPKYLVTQMGNDKSIKCEQNLGHDTMYWYKQDSKKFLKIMFSYNNKELIINETVPNRFSPKSPDKAHLNLHINSLELGDSAVYFCASSLNEGYNSPLHFGNGTRLTVT.

This clonotype was seen a few times. The rearrangement joins TRBV9 to TRBJ1-2, with D possibly being TRBD1 (5 bases). V was shortened by 0 bases and J by 4 bases, with 10 bases between the two germline ends. This CDR3 contains 14 residues. Germline CDR1 is SGDLS and CDR2 is YYNGEE. CDR3 bases: TGTGCCAGCAGCGTAGGATCGGGGCTCTATGGCTACACCTTC. Translation gives CASSVGSGLYGYTF. Combining the CDR3 with reference TRBV9 and TRBJ1-2 gives the whole variable domain DSGVTQTPKHLITATGQRVTLRCSPRSGDLSVYWYQQSLDQGLQFLIQYYNGEERAKGNILERFSAQQFPDLHSELNLSSLELGDSALYFCASSVGSGLYGYTFGSGTRLTVV.

As for this clonotype: A single base separates this from a much larger clone, so it may be a read error. The CDR3 end shows no conserved phenylalanine or tryptophan, and so a read error is likely. J is TRBJ1-1 and V is TRBV30; D is ambiguous. Germline V gene lookup returns CDR1 GTSNPN and CDR2 SVGIG (reference sequence). This CDR3 is built from 14 residues. Trimming shortened V by 3 bases and J by 8 bases, and 19 bases separated the two germline ends. CDR3 sequence (DNA): TGTGCCTGGAGAATGTACTCATTTCAGGAAGAAGCTTTCATT. It codes for CAWRMYSFQEEAFI.

This clonotype was counted a few times. V usage is TRBV19 and J usage is TRBJ2-4; D possibly matches TRBD1 or TRBD2 (5 bases each). The CDR3 totals 15 residues. Trimming shortened V by 1 base and J by 5 bases, and 12 bases separated the two germline ends. Germline V gene lookup returns CDR1 LNHDA and CDR2 SQIVND (reference sequence). Here the CDR3 reads CASSIVRGGQNIQYF. CDR3 sequence (DNA): TGTGCCAGTAGTATAGTGAGGGGTGGTCAAAACATTCAGTACTTC. Looking up the rest from reference TRBV19 and TRBJ2-4 gives the full variable domain: DGGITQSPKYLFRKEGQNVTLSCEQNLNHDAMYWYRQDPGQGLRLIYYSQIVNDFQKGDIAEGYSVSREKKESFPLTVTSAQKNPTAFYLCASSIVRGGQNIQYFGAGTRLSVL.

Ten or more counts support this clonotype. The V call is TRBV30, the J call TRBJ1-1; D may be TRBD1 (5 bases). V was pared by 0 bases and J by 11 bases, with 10 bases between. CDR3 length equals 11 residues. CDR1 and CDR2 (germline): GTSNPN, SVGIG (reference sequence). In DNA, the CDR3 is TGTGCCTGGAGTGTGCAGGGTCACGCTTTCTTT. This translates into CAWSVQGHAFF.

This clonotype was observed many times. V usage is TRBV28 and J usage is TRBJ2-7; TRBD2 matches 8 bases. Germline-derived CDR1 and CDR2 are MDHEN and SYDVKM. V was clipped by 1 base and J by 3 bases; unmatched bases: 8. There are 16 residues in the CDR3. For the CDR3, the DNA is TGTGCCAGCAGTTTATATTCAGCGGGAGTAGGCTACGAGCAGTACTTC. Residues: CASSLYSAGVGYEQYF.

The chain has TRBV29-1 and TRBJ2-7, with no clear D. The CDR3 is made up of 11 amino acids. Germline assignment: CDR1 SQVTM and CDR2 ANQGSEA. Trimming left V 3 bases short and J 3 bases short, with 6 bases between. This CDR3 reads CSVEENYEQYF. The CDR3 bases are TGCAGCGTTGAGGAAAACTACGAGCAGTACTTC.

The chain has TRBV20-1 and TRBJ2-7, with D possibly matching TRBD2 (6 bases). The CDR3 sequence is 14 residues long. The ends were cut back, 1 base at V and 3 bases at J, with 13 bases in the middle. Germline V CDR1 and CDR2: DFQATT, SNEGSKA (reference sequence). CDR3 sequence (DNA): TGCAGTGCTAGAGTTTTGACTAGTTTCTACGAGCAGTACTTC. Its translation: CSARVLTSFYEQYF.

This clonotype has only a few counts. The rearrangement links TRBV10-2 to TRBJ2-7; D possibly corresponds to TRBD1 (5 bases). This CDR3 region has 14 residues. Germline V gene lookup returns CDR1 WSHSY and CDR2 SAAADI. V lost 2 bases and J 1 base, leaving 9 bases between the germline ends. CDR3: CASSEGRVSYEQYF. The CDR3 bases are TGCGCCAGCAGTGAGGGCAGGGTTTCCTACGAGCAGTACTTC.

This clonotype was counted many times. J is TRBJ2-5 and V is TRBV11-2; a weak D match, TRBD2 (6 bases). The CDR3 consists of 15 residues. The V end lost 2 bases, the J end lost 7 bases, and 17 bases lay between the germline ends. Germline CDR1 reads SGHAT; CDR2 reads FQNNGV. CDR3 bases: TGTGCCAGCAGCTTAAGGCAGGGCGGGATGGCGACCCAGTACTTC. Amino acids: CASSLRQGGMATQYF.

V usage is TRBV7-8 and J usage is TRBJ1-5, with 8 positions matching TRBD1. This CDR3 has 20 residues. Trimming removed 5 bases from V and 0 bases from J; junction bases left unmatched: 18. CDR1 and CDR2 (germline): SGHVS, FQNEAQ. The CDR3 nucleotides are TGTGCCAGCAGCCCGAAGCAGGGGGCTGGGATGAGGAGTAGCAATCAGCCCCAGCATTTT. This encodes CASSPKQGAGMRSSNQPQHF.

The CDR3 spells CASGHSGTTYEQYF. The DNA of the CDR3 is TGTGCCAGCGGACATAGCGGGACCACCTACGAGCAGTACTTC. The rearrangement uses TRBV6-1 and TRBJ2-7; 8 bases are shared with TRBD2. V shed 8 bases and J 2 bases; nucleotides not matched to a gene: 8. Germline V gene sequence: CDR1 MNHNS, CDR2 SASEGT. This CDR3 has 14 residues.

V and J are TRBV7-9 and TRBJ2-7, with no clear D. Trimming removed 5 bases at V and 7 bases at J, with 9 bases between. The CDR3 loop spans 11 amino acids. Germline CDR1 reads SEHNR; CDR2 reads FQNEAQ (reference sequence). The CDR3 sequence is CASSISSEQYF. The DNA of the CDR3 is TGTGCCAGCAGCATCAGTTCTGAGCAGTACTTC.

The chain combines TRBV9 with TRBJ1-3; D is unclear. Germline loops: CDR1 SGDLS, CDR2 YYNGEE. The CDR3 loop spans 16 amino acids. V lost 3 bases and J lost 4, with 17 bases in between. DNA for the CDR3: TGTGCCAGCAGCGCAGAGTCGACCCGGTCAGGAAACACCATATATTTT. Translation gives CASSAESTRSGNTIYF.